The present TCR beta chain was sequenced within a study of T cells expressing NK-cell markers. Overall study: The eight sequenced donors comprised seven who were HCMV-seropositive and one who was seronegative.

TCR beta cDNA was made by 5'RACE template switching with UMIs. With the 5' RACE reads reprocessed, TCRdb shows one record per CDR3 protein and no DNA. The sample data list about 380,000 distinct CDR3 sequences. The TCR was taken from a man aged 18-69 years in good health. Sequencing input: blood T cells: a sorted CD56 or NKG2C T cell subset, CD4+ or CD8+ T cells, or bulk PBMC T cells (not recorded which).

CDR3 residues: CASSPGPANEAFF. This rearrangement joins TRBV7-2 to TRBJ1-1; as DNA is missing, the TRBD1 call by TCRdb cannot be tested. CDR3 length equals 13 residues. Germline CDR1 reads SGHTA; CDR2 reads FQGNSA.